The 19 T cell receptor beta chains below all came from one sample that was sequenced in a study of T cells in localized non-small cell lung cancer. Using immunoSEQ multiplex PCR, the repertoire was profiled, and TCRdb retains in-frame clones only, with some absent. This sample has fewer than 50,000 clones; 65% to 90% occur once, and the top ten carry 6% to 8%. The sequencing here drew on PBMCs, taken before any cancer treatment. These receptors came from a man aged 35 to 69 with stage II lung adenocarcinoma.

This CDR3 reads CASSIDLGNYGYTF. For the CDR3, the DNA is TGTGCCAGTAGTATAGATCTCGGCAACTATGGCTACACCTTC. The chain recombines TRBV19 with TRBJ1-2; D is unresolved. Germline V gene lookup returns CDR1 LNHDA and CDR2 SQIVND (reference sequence). The CDR3 covers 14 residues. Between the trimmed V and J ends, which lost 0 bases and 2 bases, there was a span of 7 bases.

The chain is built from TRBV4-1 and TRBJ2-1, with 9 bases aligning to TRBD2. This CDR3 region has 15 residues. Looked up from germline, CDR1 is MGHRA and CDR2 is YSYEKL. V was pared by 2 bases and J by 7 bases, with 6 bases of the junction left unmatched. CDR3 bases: TGCGCCAGCAGCCAATTTCTAGCGGGAACGAATGAGCAGTTCTTC. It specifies CASSQFLAGTNEQFF.

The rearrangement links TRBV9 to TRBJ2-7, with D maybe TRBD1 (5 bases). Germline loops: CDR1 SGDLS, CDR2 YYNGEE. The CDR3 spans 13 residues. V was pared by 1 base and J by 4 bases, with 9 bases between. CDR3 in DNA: TGTGCCAGCAGCGTAACCGGACAATACGAGCAGTACTTC. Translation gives CASSVTGQYEQYF.

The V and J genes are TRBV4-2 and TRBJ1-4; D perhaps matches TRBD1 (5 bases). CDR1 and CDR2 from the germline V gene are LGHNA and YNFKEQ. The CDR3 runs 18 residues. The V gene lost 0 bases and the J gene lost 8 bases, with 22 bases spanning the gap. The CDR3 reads CASSQDYSGVGQGEKLFF. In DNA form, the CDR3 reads TGTGCCAGCAGCCAAGATTATTCGGGGGTCGGACAAGGCGAAAAACTGTTTTTT.

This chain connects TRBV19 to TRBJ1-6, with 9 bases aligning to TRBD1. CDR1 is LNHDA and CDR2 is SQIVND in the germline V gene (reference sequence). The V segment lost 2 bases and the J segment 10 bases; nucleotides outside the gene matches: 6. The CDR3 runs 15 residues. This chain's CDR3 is CASSIKGQGSSPLHF. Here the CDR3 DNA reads TGTGCCAGTAGTATAAAAGGACAGGGGAGCTCACCCCTCCACTTT.

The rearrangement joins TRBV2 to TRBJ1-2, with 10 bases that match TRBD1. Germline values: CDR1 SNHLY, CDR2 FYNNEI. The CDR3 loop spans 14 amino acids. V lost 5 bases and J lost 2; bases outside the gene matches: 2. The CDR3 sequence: CASSPGQGNYGYTF. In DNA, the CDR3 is TGTGCCAGCAGTCCGGGACAGGGGAACTATGGCTACACCTTC.

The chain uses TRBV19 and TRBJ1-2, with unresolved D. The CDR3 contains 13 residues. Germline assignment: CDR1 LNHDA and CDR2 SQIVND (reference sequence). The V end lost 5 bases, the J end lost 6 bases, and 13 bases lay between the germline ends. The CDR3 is CASSWRGSDGYTF. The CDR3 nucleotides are TGTGCCAGTAGTTGGCGGGGAAGCGATGGCTACACCTTC.

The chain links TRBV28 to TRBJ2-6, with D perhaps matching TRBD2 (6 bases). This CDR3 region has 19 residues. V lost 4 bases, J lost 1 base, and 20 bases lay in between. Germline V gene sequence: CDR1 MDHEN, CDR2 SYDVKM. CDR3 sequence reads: CASSSPRDSKRSGANVLTF. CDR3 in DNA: TGTGCCAGCAGTTCCCCCCGGGACTCAAAGAGGTCTGGGGCCAACGTCCTGACTTTC.

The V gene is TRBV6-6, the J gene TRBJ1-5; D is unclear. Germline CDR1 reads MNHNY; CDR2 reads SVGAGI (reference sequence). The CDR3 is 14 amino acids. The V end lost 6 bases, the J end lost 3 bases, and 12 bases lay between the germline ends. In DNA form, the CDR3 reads TGTGCCAGCAGGTTAGCGAGAGCCAATCAGCCCCAGCATTTT. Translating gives CASRLARANQPQHF.

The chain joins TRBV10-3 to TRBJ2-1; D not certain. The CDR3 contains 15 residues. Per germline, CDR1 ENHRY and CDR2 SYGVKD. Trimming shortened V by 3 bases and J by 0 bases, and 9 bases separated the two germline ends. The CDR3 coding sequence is TGTGCCATCAGTGATCAGCCAGGCTCCTACAATGAGCAGTTCTTC. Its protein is CAISDQPGSYNEQFF.

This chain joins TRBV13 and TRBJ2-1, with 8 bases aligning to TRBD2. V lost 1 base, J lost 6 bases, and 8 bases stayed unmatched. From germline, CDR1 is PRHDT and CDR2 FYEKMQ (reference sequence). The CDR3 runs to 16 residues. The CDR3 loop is CASSLVTGGPGNEQFF. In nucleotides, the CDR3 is TGTGCCAGCAGCTTAGTTACGGGGGGGCCGGGCAATGAGCAGTTCTTC. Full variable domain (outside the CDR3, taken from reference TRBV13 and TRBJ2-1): AAGVIQSPRHLIKEKRETATLKCYPIPRHDTVYWYQQGPGQDPQFLISFYEKMQSDKGSIPDRFSAQQFSDYHSELNMSSLELGDSALYFCASSLVTGGPGNEQFFGPGTRLTVL.

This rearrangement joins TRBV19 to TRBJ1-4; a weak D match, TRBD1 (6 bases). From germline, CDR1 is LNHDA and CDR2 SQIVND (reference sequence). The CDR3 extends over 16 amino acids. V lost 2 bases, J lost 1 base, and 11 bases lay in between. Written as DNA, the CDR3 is TGTGCCAGTAGTATAACTAAGACAGGAACTAATGAAAAACTGTTTTTT. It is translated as CASSITKTGTNEKLFF. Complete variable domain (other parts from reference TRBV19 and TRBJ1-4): DGGITQSPKYLFRKEGQNVTLSCEQNLNHDAMYWYRQDPGQGLRLIYYSQIVNDFQKGDIAEGYSVSREKKESFPLTVTSAQKNPTAFYLCASSITKTGTNEKLFFGSGTQLSVL.

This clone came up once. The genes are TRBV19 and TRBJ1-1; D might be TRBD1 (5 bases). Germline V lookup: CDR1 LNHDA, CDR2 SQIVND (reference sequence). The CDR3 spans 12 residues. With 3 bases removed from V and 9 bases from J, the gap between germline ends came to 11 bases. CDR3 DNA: TGTGCCAGTAGTATTGAGGGGACGAAAGCTTTCTTT. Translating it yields CASSIEGTKAFF.

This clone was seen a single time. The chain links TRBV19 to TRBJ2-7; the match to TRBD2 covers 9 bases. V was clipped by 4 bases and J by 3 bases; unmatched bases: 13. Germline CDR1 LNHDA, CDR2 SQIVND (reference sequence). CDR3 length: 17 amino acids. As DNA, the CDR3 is TGTGCCAGTAGTAGGGACCCCTTTAGCGGGAGAATCTACGAGCAGTACTTC. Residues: CASSRDPFSGRIYEQYF. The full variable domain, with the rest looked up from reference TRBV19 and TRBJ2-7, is DGGITQSPKYLFRKEGQNVTLSCEQNLNHDAMYWYRQDPGQGLRLIYYSQIVNDFQKGDIAEGYSVSREKKESFPLTVTSAQKNPTAFYLCASSRDPFSGRIYEQYFGPGTRLTVT.

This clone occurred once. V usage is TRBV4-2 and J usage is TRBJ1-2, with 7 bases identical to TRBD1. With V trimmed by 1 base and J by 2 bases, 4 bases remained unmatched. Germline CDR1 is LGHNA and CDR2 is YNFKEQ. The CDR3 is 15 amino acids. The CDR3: CASSQAMGQNYGYTF. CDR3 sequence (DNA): TGTGCCAGCAGCCAAGCAATGGGACAGAACTATGGCTACACCTTC.

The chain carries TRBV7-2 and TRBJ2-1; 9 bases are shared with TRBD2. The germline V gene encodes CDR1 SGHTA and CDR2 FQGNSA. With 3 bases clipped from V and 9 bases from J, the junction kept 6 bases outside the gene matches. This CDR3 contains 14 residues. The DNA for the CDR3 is TGTGCCAGCAGCTTGACTAGCGGTCCCAGTGAGCAGTTCTTC. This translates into CASSLTSGPSEQFF.

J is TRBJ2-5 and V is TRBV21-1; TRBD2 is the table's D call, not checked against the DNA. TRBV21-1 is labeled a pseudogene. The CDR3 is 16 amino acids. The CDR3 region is CASSAVPTGDVETQYF. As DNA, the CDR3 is TGTGCCAGCAGCGCCGTCCCGACTGGCGACGTGGAGACCCAGTACTTC.

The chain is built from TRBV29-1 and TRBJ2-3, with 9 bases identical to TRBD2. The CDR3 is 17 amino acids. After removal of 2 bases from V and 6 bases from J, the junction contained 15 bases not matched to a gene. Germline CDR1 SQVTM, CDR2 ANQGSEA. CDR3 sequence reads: CSVERQGLAGTPDTQYF. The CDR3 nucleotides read TGCAGCGTTGAAAGGCAGGGGCTAGCGGGGACTCCCGATACGCAGTATTTT.

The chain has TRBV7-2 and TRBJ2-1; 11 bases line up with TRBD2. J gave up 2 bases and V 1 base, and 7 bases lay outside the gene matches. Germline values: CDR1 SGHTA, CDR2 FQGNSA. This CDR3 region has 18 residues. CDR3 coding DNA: TGTGCCAGCAGCTTAGTTGGGGTAGCGGGAGGGCCCTACAATGAGCAGTTCTTC. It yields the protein CASSLVGVAGGPYNEQFF.